One sample yielded the 10 T cell receptor beta chains listed below, sequenced in a study of blood T cell repertoires in COVID-19 (dated by TCRdb to about 2020). The library was prepared using the immunoSEQ multiplex PCR assay. TCRdb provides this immuneACCESS table in a form limited to in-frame rearrangements. Some clones are lacking; in checked studies, under half of them reflect an unresolved V gene, and why the rest are absent is not known. This sample holds 250,000 to 300,000 clones; 80% to 95% were observed only once. Roughly 1.1% of the sample rests with the top ten. Sequences were obtained from PBMCs or T cells enriched from blood (not recorded which). The receptors shown here come from a woman in her 30s who had recovered from COVID-19.

This clone was recorded once. V gene TRBV5-8 combines with J gene TRBJ2-5; 8 bases agree with TRBD1. V lost 4 bases to trimming and J lost 1 base; unmatched junction nucleotides: 3. The CDR3 runs 14 residues. Germline V gene lookup returns CDR1 SGHTS and CDR2 YDEGEE. The CDR3 here is CASSPGTGQETQYF. CDR3 nucleotide sequence: TGTGCCAGCAGCCCTGGGACAGGCCAAGAGACCCAGTACTTC.

The chain is built from TRBV27 and TRBJ2-5; 7 bases align to TRBD2. CDR1 and CDR2 from the germline V gene are MNHEY and SMNVEV (reference sequence). Losses at the gene ends were 6 bases for V and 8 bases for J; bases not matched to a gene: 18. CDR3 length equals 16 residues. The CDR3 DNA follows: TGTGCCAGCAGCCCCCAAAGTAGCGGGCCCCTATTAACCCAGTACTTC. This sequence encodes CASSPQSSGPLLTQYF.

J is TRBJ1-2 and V is TRBV5-8; weak D call: TRBD1 (5 bases). V lost 4 bases and J 2 bases, leaving 9 bases between the germline ends. Germline loops: CDR1 SGHTS, CDR2 YDEGEE. The CDR3 runs 13 residues. CDR3 sequence (DNA): TGTGCCAGCAGCAGGGACTGGAACTATGGCTACACCTTC. Amino acids: CASSRDWNYGYTF.

This sequence joins TRBV30 and TRBJ1-1; the match to TRBD1 covers 8 bases. The CDR3 sequence is 13 residues long. CDR1 is GTSNPN and CDR2 is SVGIG in the germline V gene (reference sequence). With 4 bases clipped from V and 3 bases from J, the junction kept 4 bases outside the gene matches. The CDR3 sequence: CAWTGGGHTEAFF. CDR3 DNA sequence: TGTGCCTGGACAGGGGGCGGGCACACTGAAGCTTTCTTT. The whole variable domain, remainder taken from reference TRBV30 and TRBJ1-1, is SQTIHQWPATLVQPVGSPLSLECTVEGTSNPNLYWYRQAAGRGLQLLFYSVGIGQISSEVPQNLSASRPQDRQFILSSKKLLLSDSGFYLCAWTGGGHTEAFFGQGTRLTVV.

The chain has TRBV27 and TRBJ2-2; D is perhaps TRBD2 (5 bases). Trimming pared 7 bases from V and 3 bases from J, leaving 15 bases between. The CDR3 sequence is 15 residues long. From germline, CDR1 is MNHEY and CDR2 SMNVEV (reference sequence). The CDR3 reads CASKYQRSYTGELFF. CDR3 DNA sequence: TGTGCCAGCAAGTATCAGCGGAGCTACACCGGGGAGCTGTTTTTT.

The J gene is TRBJ1-5, the V gene TRBV29-1, with TRBD1 matching 9 bases. After removal of 7 bases from V and 2 bases from J, the junction contained 6 bases not matched to a gene. The CDR3 loop spans 14 amino acids. CDR1 is SQVTM and CDR2 is ANQGSEA in the germline V gene. The CDR3 loop is CSAWDRAGNQPQHF. CDR3 coding DNA: TGCAGCGCCTGGGACAGGGCGGGCAATCAGCCCCAGCATTTT.

V is TRBV6-1 and J is TRBJ2-3, with 10 bases aligning to TRBD2. The V segment lost 2 bases and the J segment 4 bases; nucleotides outside the gene matches: 0. Per the germline V gene, CDR1 is MNHNS and CDR2 is SASEGT. The CDR3 length is 14 residues. The CDR3 DNA reads TGTGCCAGCAGTGAACTAGCGGGAGCAGATACGCAGTATTTT. Translation: CASSELAGADTQYF.

This clone appeared a single time. The CDR3 loop is CASSPQGGSGSEQYF. For the CDR3, the DNA is TGCGCCAGCAGCCCACAAGGGGGCTCAGGGAGCGAGCAGTACTTC. The rearrangement links TRBV4-3 to TRBJ2-7, with 7 positions matching TRBD1. The junction had 12 bases not matched to a gene; V was cut back by 4 bases and J by 6 bases. The CDR3 is 15 residues long. Germline CDR1 and CDR2: LGHNA and YSLEER.

The CDR3 DNA reads TGTGCCAGCAGCGGCTCGGGTGTGATTTTGAGCGGCTACACCTTC. Protein product: CASSGSGVILSGYTF. This chain connects TRBV2 to TRBJ1-2; D not resolved. CDR3 size: 15 residues. The V gene lost 6 bases and the J gene lost 8 bases, with 22 bases spanning the gap. Germline V gene lookup returns CDR1 SNHLY and CDR2 FYNNEI.

The V gene is TRBV28, the J gene TRBJ2-7; D ambiguous. V lost 4 bases and J lost 6, with 10 bases in between. The CDR3 runs to 12 residues. In germline, CDR1 is MDHEN, CDR2 SYDVKM. CDR3 in DNA: TGTGCCAGCAGTTCCTCTCCAGTCGAGCAGTACTTC. Translated, it gives CASSSSPVEQYF. The whole variable domain, filled in from reference TRBV28 and TRBJ2-7, reads DVKVTQSSRYLVKRTGEKVFLECVQDMDHENMFWYRQDPGLGLRLIYFSYDVKMKEKGDIPEGYSVSREKKERFSLILESASTNQTSMYLCASSSSPVEQYFGPGTRLTVT.